The 22 T cell receptor beta chains below come from one sample, sequenced in a study of T cell responses to AZD1222 COVID-19 vaccine. Here immunoSEQ multiplex PCR was the method, and the copy in TCRdb shows in-frame clones only, minus some. Seen here are 110,000 to 150,000 clones, 70% to 90% observed once, and the top ten hold under 9.5%. The sequencing here drew on peripheral blood, taken on day 0 of AZD1222 vaccination. All receptors come from an adult in good health.

V usage is TRBV6-4 and J usage is TRBJ2-5; possibly TRBD2 for D (6 bases). Germline values: CDR1 MRHNA, CDR2 SNTAGT. This CDR3 is built from 15 residues. Trimming took 4 bases from V and 2 from J, leaving 14 bases between them. In DNA form, the CDR3 reads TGTGCCAGCAGTGCCCAGTCAGGAGGGCAAGAGACCCAGTACTTC. Its protein product is CASSAQSGGQETQYF.

The J gene is TRBJ1-4, the V gene TRBV20-1; D is uncertain. Germline CDR1 and CDR2: DFQATT and SNEGSKA (reference sequence). CDR3 length: 10 amino acids. Trimming removed 0 bases from V and 7 bases from J, with 0 bases in between. CDR3 coding DNA: TGCAGTGCTAGAGATGAAAAACTGTTTTTT. This codes for CSARDEKLFF.

The J gene is TRBJ2-2, the V gene TRBV11-3; tentatively, D is TRBD1 (5 bases). V lost 3 bases and J 1 base, leaving 15 bases between the germline ends. Germline loops: CDR1 SGHNT, CDR2 YENEEA. CDR3 length equals 17 residues. DNA for the CDR3: TGTGCCAGCAGCTTTACAGGCGATGTAAGGAACACCGGGGAGCTGTTTTTT. Its translation: CASSFTGDVRNTGELFF.

The J gene is TRBJ2-2, the V gene TRBV28, with TRBD1 matching 7 bases. Germline-derived CDR1 and CDR2 are MDHEN and SYDVKM. This CDR3 region has 15 residues. V shed 6 bases and J 6 bases; nucleotides not matched to a gene: 10. The CDR3 DNA reads as TGTGCCAGCAGGTCGGGACAGACTCTAGCCGGGGAGCTGTTTTTT. Protein sequence: CASRSGQTLAGELFF.

This clone was recorded once. The CDR3 DNA reads TGTGCCAGCAGCCCGTTTTGGGGCACTGAAGCTTTCTTT. Translating it yields CASSPFWGTEAFF. V is TRBV28 and J is TRBJ1-1, with D unresolved. The V and J ends lost 6 bases and 4 bases respectively, with 12 bases between them. The CDR3 loop spans 13 amino acids. Germline loops: CDR1 MDHEN, CDR2 SYDVKM.

The chain joins TRBV10-2 to TRBJ1-4; no clear D gene. V lost 8 bases, J lost 8 bases, and 12 bases lay in between. CDR1 is WSHSY and CDR2 is SAAADI in the germline V gene. This CDR3 is 12 amino acids long. As DNA, the CDR3 is TGCGCCAGCGGTTTTCCTTGGGAAAAACTGTTTTTT. Its protein is CASGFPWEKLFF.

The chain has TRBV27 and TRBJ1-5, with D maybe TRBD1 (5 bases). The CDR3 runs 14 residues. CDR1 MNHEY and CDR2 SMNVEV come from the germline V gene (reference sequence). The ends were cut back, 0 bases at V and 7 bases at J, with 10 bases in the middle. This CDR3 reads CASSLSARAQPQHF. DNA for the CDR3: TGTGCCAGCAGTTTATCGGCCAGGGCCCAGCCCCAGCATTTT.

The V call is TRBV10-3, the J call TRBJ1-1; 8 nucleotides agree with TRBD1. The CDR3 spans 14 residues. The germline CDR1 and CDR2 sequences are ENHRY and SYGVKD. Trimming at V came to 5 bases and at J to 1 base, leaving 3 bases not matched to a gene. Written as DNA, the CDR3 is TGTGCCATCAGTCAGGGACAGGAGAACACTGAAGCTTTCTTT. As protein: CAISQGQENTEAFF.

The V call is TRBV9, the J call TRBJ1-5; D is unclear. The germline V gene has CDR1 SGDLS and CDR2 YYNGEE. The V gene lost 0 bases and the J gene lost 1 base, with 8 bases spanning the gap. The CDR3 has 15 amino acids. CDR3 nucleotides: TGTGCCAGCAGCGTAGGGGTGGGCAGCAATCAGCCCCAGCATTTT. The encoded protein is CASSVGVGSNQPQHF.

In its sample, this clone was seen once. The V and J genes are TRBV30 and TRBJ2-1; tentative D call: TRBD2 (6 bases). The germline V gene encodes CDR1 GTSNPN and CDR2 SVGIG (reference sequence). Between the trimmed V and J ends, which lost 1 base and 5 bases, there was a span of 12 bases. This CDR3 has 14 residues. CDR3 loop: CAWSGGAGNNEQFF. CDR3 nucleotide sequence: TGTGCCTGGAGTGGAGGGGCGGGGAACAATGAGCAGTTCTTC.

This clone was seen a single time. This sequence joins TRBV6-5 and TRBJ1-1; D gene unclear. The germline V gene encodes CDR1 MNHEY and CDR2 SVGAGI. This CDR3 comprises 13 residues. The germline V and J ends were trimmed by 6 bases and 0 bases, with 8 bases remaining between them. The CDR3 loop is CASRIHLNTEAFF. The CDR3, as DNA: TGTGCCAGCAGAATACACCTGAACACTGAAGCTTTCTTT.

The count of this clone is one. The chain is built from TRBV7-6 and TRBJ1-5; D perhaps matches TRBD1 (6 bases). This CDR3 is built from 15 residues. Germline CDR1 SGHVS, CDR2 FNYEAQ. Trimming took 0 bases from V and 7 from J, leaving 13 bases between them. The CDR3 DNA follows: TGTGCCAGCAGCTTAGCCGGAGGGGGTCCCCAGCCCCAGCATTTT. Amino acid sequence: CASSLAGGGPQPQHF.

The rearrangement uses TRBV7-2 and TRBJ1-2; D is undetermined. The CDR3 runs to 11 residues. Trimming cost V 0 bases and J 6 bases, with 2 bases left between them. The germline V gene has CDR1 SGHTA and CDR2 FQGNSA. The CDR3 DNA is TGTGCCAGCAGCTTAGCGGATGGCTACACCTTC. Encoded protein: CASSLADGYTF.

This chain connects TRBV28 to TRBJ2-3, with 8 bases aligning to TRBD1. Germline V gene lookup returns CDR1 MDHEN and CDR2 SYDVKM. J lost 2 bases, V lost 6 bases, and 16 bases had no gene match. The CDR3 consists of 18 residues. Here the CDR3 reads CASRPLTGVPTFTDTQYF. The CDR3 DNA follows: TGTGCCAGCAGACCGCTGACAGGGGTCCCTACCTTCACAGATACGCAGTATTTT.

V and J are TRBV7-2 and TRBJ1-1; D gene unclear. Germline CDR1 and CDR2: SGHTA and FQGNSA. The CDR3 runs 13 residues. Trimming took 7 bases from V and 1 from J, leaving 10 bases between them. The CDR3 nucleotides read TGTGCCAGCATGACCGGACGGAACACTGAAGCTTTCTTT. Its protein product is CASMTGRNTEAFF. The whole variable domain, remainder taken from reference TRBV7-2 and TRBJ1-1, is GAGVSQSPSNKVTEKGKDVELRCDPISGHTALYWYRQSLGQGLEFLIYFQGNSAPDKSGLPSDRFSAERTGGSVSTLTIQRTQQEDSAVYLCASMTGRNTEAFFGQGTRLTVV.

This clone was recorded only once. The chain has TRBV5-6 and TRBJ1-5; D is possibly TRBD1 (5 bases). V lost 5 bases, J lost 3 bases, and 12 bases lay in between. Germline loops: CDR1 SGHDT, CDR2 YYEEEE. The CDR3 runs to 14 residues. CDR3 amino acids: CASRVGGDNQPQHF. The CDR3 DNA reads as TGTGCCAGCAGGGTTGGGGGGGACAATCAGCCCCAGCATTTT.

CDR3 residues: CASSAPPGTTNEKLFF. Written as DNA, the CDR3 is TGTGCCAGCAGCGCCCCCCCGGGGACAACTAATGAAAAACTGTTTTTT. The chain combines TRBV7-9 with TRBJ1-4; D unresolved. Trimming pared 5 bases from V and 0 bases from J, leaving 13 bases between. Germline V gene sequence: CDR1 SEHNR, CDR2 FQNEAQ (reference sequence). The CDR3 is 16 residues long.

The chain couples TRBV5-4 to TRBJ1-1; no clear D. Germline CDR1 reads SGHNT; CDR2 reads YYREEE (reference sequence). Trimming removed 0 bases at V and 1 base at J, with 7 bases between. The CDR3 has 14 residues. The CDR3 DNA is TGTGCCAGCAGCTTGGCACAGAGGAACACTGAAGCTTTCTTT. Its protein is CASSLAQRNTEAFF. Supplemented by reference TRBV5-4 and TRBJ1-1, the full variable domain reads ETGVTQSPTHLIKTRGQQVTLRCSSQSGHNTVSWYQQALGQGPQFIFQYYREEENGRGNFPPRFSGLQFPNYSSELNVNALELDDSALYLCASSLAQRNTEAFFGQGTRLTVV.

This clone has a handful of counts. V and J are TRBV7-9 and TRBJ2-3, with D perhaps matching TRBD1 (5 bases). The V end was cut by 5 bases, the J end by 0 bases, with 9 bases between. This CDR3 comprises 14 residues. Germline V gives CDR1 SEHNR, CDR2 FQNEAQ (reference sequence). The CDR3 loop reads CASSLGQSTDTQYF. In nucleotides, the CDR3 is TGTGCCAGCAGCCTTGGACAAAGCACAGATACGCAGTATTTT.

The J gene is TRBJ1-2, the V gene TRBV3-1 (or the pseudogene TRBV3-2); D is perhaps TRBD1 (6 bases). Trimming took off 5 bases at V and 10 bases at J, with 17 bases between the two ends. CDR1 is LGHDT, CDR2 YNNKEL, per germline (reference sequence). CDR3 length: 13 residues. The DNA for the CDR3 is TGTGCCAGCAGCTCGACGACAGGTCGGGACTACACCTTC. Protein sequence: CASSSTTGRDYTF.

The rearrangement links TRBV7-6 to TRBJ2-3; 8 bases are a match to TRBD2. V trimming: 0 bases; J trimming: 8 bases; junction bases outside the gene matches: 10. This CDR3 region has 16 residues. Germline assignment: CDR1 SGHVS and CDR2 FNYEAQ. The CDR3 DNA reads as TGTGCCAGCAGCTTAGCGCGATCGGGAGGGGTCGGTACGCAGTATTTT. Residues: CASSLARSGGVGTQYF.

The rearrangement uses TRBV19 and TRBJ2-1, with a weak D call TRBD2 (5 bases). V was cut by 4 bases and J by 8 bases, with 9 bases left in between. This CDR3 is 12 amino acids long. Per the germline V gene, CDR1 is LNHDA and CDR2 is SQIVND (reference sequence). CDR3 in amino acids: CASSTTGYEQFF. The CDR3, as DNA: TGTGCCAGTAGTACGACGGGGTATGAGCAGTTCTTC.